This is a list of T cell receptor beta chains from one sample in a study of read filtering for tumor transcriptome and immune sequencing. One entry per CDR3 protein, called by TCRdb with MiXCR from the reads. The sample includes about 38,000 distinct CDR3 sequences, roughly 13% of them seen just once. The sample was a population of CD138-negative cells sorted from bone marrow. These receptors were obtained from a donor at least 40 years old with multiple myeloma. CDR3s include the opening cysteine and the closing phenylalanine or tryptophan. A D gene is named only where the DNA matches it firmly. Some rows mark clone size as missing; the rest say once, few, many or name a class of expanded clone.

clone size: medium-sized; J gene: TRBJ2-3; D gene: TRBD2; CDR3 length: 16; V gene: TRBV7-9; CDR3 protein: CASSSGVAGYTDTQYF; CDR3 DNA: TGTGCCAGCAGCTCCGGAGTAGCGGGATACACAGATACGCAGTATTTT
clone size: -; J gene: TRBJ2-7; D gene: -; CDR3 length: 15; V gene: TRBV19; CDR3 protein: CASSMQGGATNEQYF; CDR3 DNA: TGTGCCAGTAGTATGCAGGGGGGCGCGACCAACGAGCAGTACTTC
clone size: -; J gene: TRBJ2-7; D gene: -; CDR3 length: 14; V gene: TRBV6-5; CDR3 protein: CASSSRGGESEQYF; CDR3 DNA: TGTGCCAGCAGTTCCAGGGGGGGGGAGAGCGAGCAGTACTTC
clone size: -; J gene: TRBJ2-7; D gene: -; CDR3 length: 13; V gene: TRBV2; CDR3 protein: CASRISGVYEQYF; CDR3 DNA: TGTGCCAGCAGGATCTCTGGGGTTTACGAGCAGTACTTC
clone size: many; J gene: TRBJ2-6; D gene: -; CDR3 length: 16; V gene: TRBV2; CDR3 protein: CASSEWSGAGANVLTF; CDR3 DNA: TGTGCCAGCAGTGAATGGTCGGGAGCTGGGGCCAACGTCCTGACTTTC
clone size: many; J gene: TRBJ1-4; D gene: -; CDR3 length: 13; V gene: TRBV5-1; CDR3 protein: CASSSGGGEKLFF; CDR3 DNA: TGCGCCAGCAGCTCGGGGGGCGGGGAAAAACTGTTTTTT
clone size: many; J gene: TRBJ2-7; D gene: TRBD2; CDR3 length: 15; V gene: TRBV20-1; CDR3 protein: CSARDLGTNSYEQYF; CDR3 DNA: TGCAGTGCTAGAGATCTAGGGACTAACTCCTACGAGCAGTACTTC
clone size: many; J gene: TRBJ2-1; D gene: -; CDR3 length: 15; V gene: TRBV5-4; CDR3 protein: CASSRDASSYNEQFF; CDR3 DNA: TGTGCCAGCAGCCGAGACGCCAGCTCCTACAATGAGCAGTTCTTC
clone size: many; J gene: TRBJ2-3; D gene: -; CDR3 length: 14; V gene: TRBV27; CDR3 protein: CASTDGQGTDTQYF; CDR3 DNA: TGTGCCAGCACCGATGGGCAGGGCACAGATACGCAGTATTTT
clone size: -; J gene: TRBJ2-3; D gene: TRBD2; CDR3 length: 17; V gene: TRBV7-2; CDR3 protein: CASSRRGLAGSSDTQYF; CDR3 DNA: TGTGCCAGCAGCCGAAGGGGGCTAGCGGGATCTTCAGATACGCAGTATTTT
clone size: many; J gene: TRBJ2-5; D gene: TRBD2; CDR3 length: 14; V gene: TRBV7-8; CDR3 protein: CASSSRGVAETQYF; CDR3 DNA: TGTGCCAGCAGCTCCCGGGGGGTTGCAGAGACCCAGTACTTC
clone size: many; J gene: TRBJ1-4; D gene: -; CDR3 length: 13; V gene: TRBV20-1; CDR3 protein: CSARTPTNEKLFF; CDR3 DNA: TGCAGTGCGAGGACCCCAACTAATGAAAAACTGTTTTTT
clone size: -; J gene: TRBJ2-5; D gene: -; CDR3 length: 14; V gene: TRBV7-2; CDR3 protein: CASSLAFGKETQYF; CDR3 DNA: TGTGCCAGCAGCTTAGCTTTTGGGAAGGAGACCCAGTACTTC
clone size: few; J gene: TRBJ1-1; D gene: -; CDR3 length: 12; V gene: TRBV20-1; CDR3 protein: CSARGGNTEAFF; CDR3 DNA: TGCAGTGCTAGAGGAGGGAACACTGAAGCTTTCTTT
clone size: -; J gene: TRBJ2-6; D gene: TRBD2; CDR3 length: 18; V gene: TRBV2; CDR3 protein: CASSVSSGRVSGANVLTF; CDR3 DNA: TGTGCCAGCAGTGTGTCTAGCGGGAGAGTCTCTGGGGCCAACGTCCTGACTTTC
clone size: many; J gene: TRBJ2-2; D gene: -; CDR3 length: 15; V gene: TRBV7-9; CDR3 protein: CASSSSGKNTGELFF; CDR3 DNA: TGTGCCAGCAGCTCTTCCGGGAAGAACACCGGGGAGCTGTTTTTT
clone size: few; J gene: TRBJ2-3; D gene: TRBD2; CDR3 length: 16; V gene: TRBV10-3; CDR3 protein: CAISEPTGGVGDTQYF; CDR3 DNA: TGTGCCATCAGTGAGCCGACGGGAGGGGTGGGAGATACGCAGTATTTT
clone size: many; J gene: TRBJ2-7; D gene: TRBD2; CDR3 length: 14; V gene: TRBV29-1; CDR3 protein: CSVVLAGLSYEQYF; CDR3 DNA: TGCAGCGTTGTTTTAGCGGGTCTCTCCTACGAGCAGTACTTC
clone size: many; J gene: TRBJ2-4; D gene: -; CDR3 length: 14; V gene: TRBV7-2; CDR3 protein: CASSLGDSRNIQYF; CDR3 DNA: TGTGCCAGCAGCCTAGGAGACTCGAGAAACATTCAGTACTTC
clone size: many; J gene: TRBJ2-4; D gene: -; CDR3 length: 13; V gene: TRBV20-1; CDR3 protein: CSARLTGYNIQYF; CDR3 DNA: TGCAGTGCTAGATTAACAGGGTATAACATTCAGTACTTC
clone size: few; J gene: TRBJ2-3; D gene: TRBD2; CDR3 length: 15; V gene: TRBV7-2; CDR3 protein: CASSLWTSGTDTQYF; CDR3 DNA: TGTGCCAGCAGCCTATGGACTAGCGGCACAGATACGCAGTATTTT
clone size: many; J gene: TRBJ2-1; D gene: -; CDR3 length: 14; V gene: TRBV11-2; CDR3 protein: CASSREFHPNEQFF; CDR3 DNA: TGTGCCAGCAGCCGGGAGTTCCACCCCAATGAGCAGTTCTTC
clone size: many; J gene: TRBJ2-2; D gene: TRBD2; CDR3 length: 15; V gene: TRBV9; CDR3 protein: CASSPPSGRPGELFF; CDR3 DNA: TGTGCCAGCAGCCCACCCAGCGGGAGGCCCGGGGAGCTGTTTTTT
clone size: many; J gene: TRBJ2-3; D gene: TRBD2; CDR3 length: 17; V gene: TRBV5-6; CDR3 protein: CASSSLAGGPYTDTQYF; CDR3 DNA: TGTGCCAGCAGCTCTCTAGCGGGAGGGCCTTACACAGATACGCAGTATTTT
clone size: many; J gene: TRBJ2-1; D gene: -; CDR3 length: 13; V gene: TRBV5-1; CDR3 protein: CASSASRGNEQFF; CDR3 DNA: TGCGCCAGCAGCGCAAGTAGGGGGAATGAGCAGTTCTTC
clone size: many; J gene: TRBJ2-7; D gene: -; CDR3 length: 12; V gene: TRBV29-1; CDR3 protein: CSVKSGMREQYF; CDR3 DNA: TGCAGCGTTAAGTCAGGGATGAGGGAGCAGTACTTC
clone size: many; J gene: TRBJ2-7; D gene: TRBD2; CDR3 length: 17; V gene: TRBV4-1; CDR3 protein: CASSQGRLAGGPYEQYF; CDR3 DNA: TGCGCCAGCAGCCAAGGACGACTAGCGGGAGGGCCCTACGAGCAGTACTTC
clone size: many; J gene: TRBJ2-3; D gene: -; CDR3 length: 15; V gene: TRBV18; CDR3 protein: CASSPYELSTDTQYF; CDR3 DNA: TGTGCCAGCTCACCATACGAGTTAAGCACAGATACGCAGTATTTT
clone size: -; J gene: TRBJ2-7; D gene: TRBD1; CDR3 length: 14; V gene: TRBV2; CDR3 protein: CASSRDSTSYEQYF; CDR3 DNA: TGTGCCAGCAGCCGGGACAGTACTTCCTACGAGCAGTACTTC
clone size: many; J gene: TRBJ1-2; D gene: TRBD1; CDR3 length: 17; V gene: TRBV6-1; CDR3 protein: CASSGDLGTGVNYGYTF; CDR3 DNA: TGTGCCAGCAGTGGGGATCTCGGGACAGGCGTAAACTATGGCTACACCTTC
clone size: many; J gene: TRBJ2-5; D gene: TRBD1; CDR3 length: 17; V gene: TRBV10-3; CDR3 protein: CAISGTGATVSKETQYF; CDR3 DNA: TGTGCCATCAGCGGGACAGGGGCTACCGTTTCAAAAGAGACCCAGTACTTC